A single T cell receptor (beta chain) is shown here with its context. Its matching antigen is unknown. MiXCR, applied by TCRdb to the 5' RACE reads, yields one record per CDR3 protein. The data contain 250,000 or so distinct CDR3 sequences, under 20% of them singletons. The sample belongs to a study of T-cell memory formation after mild COVID-19. Study-level points and caveats: Contracting clones, day 15 to 85, had balanced CD4/CD8, and later expanders favored CD4+. The study detected some responding clones in pre-infection memory, suggesting cross-reactive memory joined. For contracting clones, CD4+ ones sat mainly in CM and EM, CD8+ in EMRA.

The CDR3 consists of 14 residues. CDR1 and CDR2 from the germline V gene are DFQATT and SNEGSKA (reference sequence). The V gene lost 7 bases and the J gene lost 2 bases, with 15 bases spanning the gap. The sequence came from a man aged 18 to 30 who had mild COVID-19 (a few samples of this study predate the infection). Cell type and time point are not known. The chain carries TRBV20-1 and TRBJ1-5; the D gene is possibly TRBD1 (6 bases). The sample was PBMCs or a T cell subset sorted from them (not recorded which). Written as DNA, the CDR3 is TGCAGTGTAGTTCAGGGGTTCGGCAATCAGCCCCAGCATTTT. The encoded protein is CSVVQGFGNQPQHF.